Presented here are 14 T cell receptor beta chains from one specimen sequenced in a study of cytomegalovirus exposure and HLA in healthy donors. PCR primers comprised 60 Vbeta and 13 Jbeta primers. Generated by immunoSEQ multiplex PCR, the TCRdb table keeps only in-frame clones and is missing some. The sample records some 200,000 clones, about three quarters being singletons. Source material: PBMCs. The receptors here all came from a woman aged 55-70 years in good health and CMV-seropositive.

The chain is built from TRBV2 and TRBJ1-1, with D hard to call. CDR1 and CDR2 (germline): SNHLY, FYNNEI. V lost 6 bases, J lost 4 bases, and 15 bases lay in between. The CDR3 consists of 14 residues. CDR3 residues: CASSPDYGSTEAFF. In DNA form, the CDR3 reads TGTGCCAGCAGCCCCGACTACGGGAGCACTGAAGCTTTCTTT.

V and J are TRBV5-4 and TRBJ2-7; 9 nucleotides match TRBD2. The CDR3 runs to 15 residues. Germline lookup yields CDR1 SGHNT and CDR2 YYREEE (reference sequence). The V segment lost 0 bases and the J segment 3 bases; nucleotides outside the gene matches: 4. CDR3 nucleotides: TGTGCCAGCAGCTTGGGACTAGCGGTCTTCTACGAGCAGTACTTC. Its translation: CASSLGLAVFYEQYF.

This chain joins TRBV23-1 and TRBJ2-7; D gene ambiguous. TRBV23-1 is an ORF, and what it does is uncertain. V was trimmed by 1 base and J by 1 base, leaving 17 bases between them. CDR3 size: 17 residues. The CDR3 loop reads CASSQLRRRGNSYEQYF. The CDR3 DNA follows: TGCGCCAGCAGTCAATTGAGGCGGCGTGGAAATTCCTACGAGCAGTACTTC.

A remark on this clone: Other DNA sequences in the sample encode the same CDR3. V gene TRBV28 combines with J gene TRBJ2-7; possibly TRBD2 for D (6 bases). Trimming took off 7 bases at V and 0 bases at J, with 7 bases between the two ends. The CDR3 covers 12 residues. CDR1 is MDHEN, CDR2 SYDVKM, per germline. CDR3 protein: CASTGDSYEQYF. In DNA, the CDR3 is TGTGCCAGCACGGGGGACTCCTACGAGCAGTACTTC.

V gene TRBV5-1 combines with J gene TRBJ1-4; D gene uncertain. Trimming took 0 bases from V and 2 from J, leaving 14 bases between them. In germline, CDR1 is SGHRS, CDR2 YFSETQ. CDR3 length: 17 residues. The CDR3, as DNA: TGCGCCAGCAGCTTGGCCGACGGCGGTCTGACTAATGAAAAACTGTTTTTT. Translation gives CASSLADGGLTNEKLFF.

This chain uses TRBV30 with TRBJ1-2; D unclear. Trimming shortened V by 5 bases and J by 8 bases, and 24 bases separated the two germline ends. Germline CDR1 and CDR2: GTSNPN and SVGIG (reference sequence). This CDR3 region has 15 residues. The CDR3 nucleotides read TGTGCCTGGGCCACTATACCGGACGGACTTGGAGGCTACACCTTC. Its protein is CAWATIPDGLGGYTF.

V usage is TRBV6-6 and J usage is TRBJ1-2; 9 bases are shared with TRBD1. This CDR3 has 13 amino acids. V gave up 6 bases and J gave up 7 bases; unmatched junction bases: 6. The germline V gene encodes CDR1 MNHNY and CDR2 SVGAGI (reference sequence). The CDR3 bases are TGTGCCAGCAGGGAACAGGGGGCGCGTGGCTACACCTTC. It yields the protein CASREQGARGYTF.

J is TRBJ2-2 and V is TRBV14; 9 bases line up with TRBD2. V was pared by 1 base and J by 2 bases, with 2 bases of the junction left unmatched. Germline values: CDR1 SGHDN, CDR2 FVKESK. The CDR3 extends over 16 amino acids. CDR3 nucleotide sequence: TGTGCCAGCAGCCAAGTAGCGGGAGTAAACACCGGGGAGCTGTTTTTT. Encoded protein: CASSQVAGVNTGELFF.

J is TRBJ1-2 and V is TRBV5-1, with D possibly matching TRBD1 (5 bases). The CDR3 consists of 13 residues. CDR1 is SGHRS, CDR2 YFSETQ, per germline. Trimming shortened V by 4 bases and J by 8 bases, and 15 bases separated the two germline ends. The CDR3 loop is CASSGGGIGGYTF. The CDR3 coding sequence is TGCGCCAGCAGCGGGGGGGGGATCGGAGGCTACACCTTC.

J is TRBJ1-1 and V is TRBV7-8; unclear D gene. Germline V gene sequence: CDR1 SGHVS, CDR2 FQNEAQ. Trimming stripped 7 bases from V and 0 bases from J, with 12 bases between. CDR3 length equals 14 residues. CDR3 residues: CASTWNRMNTEAFF. The CDR3 coding sequence is TGTGCCAGCACCTGGAACAGAATGAACACTGAAGCTTTCTTT.

Only a few counts were recorded for this clone. The CDR3 spells CASRPEGGQETQYF. The CDR3 DNA reads TGTGCCAGCAGACCGGAAGGGGGCCAAGAGACCCAGTACTTC. J is TRBJ2-5 and V is TRBV7-3, with D possibly matching TRBD1 (6 bases). With 6 bases removed from V and 1 base from J, the gap between germline ends came to 12 bases. Germline CDR1 SGHTA, CDR2 FQGTGA. The CDR3 totals 14 residues.

This clone was recorded a few times. The chain joins TRBV21-1 to TRBJ2-7; the tabulated D call, TRBD1, remains unverified against the DNA. TRBV21-1 counts as a pseudogene. The CDR3 is 16 residues long. The CDR3 region is CASSLQTGTEDHEQYF. The CDR3 bases are TGTGCCAGCAGCCTACAAACCGGGACAGAAGACCACGAGCAGTACTTC.

The chain is built from TRBV7-2 and TRBJ1-1, with D hard to call. V shed 1 base and J shed 0 bases, with 9 bases lying between them. The germline V gene has CDR1 SGHTA and CDR2 FQGNSA. The CDR3 is made up of 15 amino acids. CDR3 sequence reads: CASSLGMGVNTEAFF. The CDR3 DNA sequence: TGTGCCAGCAGCTTAGGTATGGGAGTGAACACTGAAGCTTTCTTT. The full variable domain, completed using reference TRBV7-2 and TRBJ1-1, is GAGVSQSPSNKVTEKGKDVELRCDPISGHTALYWYRQSLGQGLEFLIYFQGNSAPDKSGLPSDRFSAERTGGSVSTLTIQRTQQEDSAVYLCASSLGMGVNTEAFFGQGTRLTVV.

The chain links TRBV2 to TRBJ2-7; TRBD1 matches 7 bases. This CDR3 contains 14 residues. The trim removed 11 bases at V and 0 bases at J, leaving 10 bases unmatched. Germline CDR1 SNHLY, CDR2 FYNNEI. CDR3 amino acids: CASTGVPTSYEQYF. The CDR3 DNA sequence: TGTGCCTCCACAGGGGTTCCCACCTCCTACGAGCAGTACTTC.